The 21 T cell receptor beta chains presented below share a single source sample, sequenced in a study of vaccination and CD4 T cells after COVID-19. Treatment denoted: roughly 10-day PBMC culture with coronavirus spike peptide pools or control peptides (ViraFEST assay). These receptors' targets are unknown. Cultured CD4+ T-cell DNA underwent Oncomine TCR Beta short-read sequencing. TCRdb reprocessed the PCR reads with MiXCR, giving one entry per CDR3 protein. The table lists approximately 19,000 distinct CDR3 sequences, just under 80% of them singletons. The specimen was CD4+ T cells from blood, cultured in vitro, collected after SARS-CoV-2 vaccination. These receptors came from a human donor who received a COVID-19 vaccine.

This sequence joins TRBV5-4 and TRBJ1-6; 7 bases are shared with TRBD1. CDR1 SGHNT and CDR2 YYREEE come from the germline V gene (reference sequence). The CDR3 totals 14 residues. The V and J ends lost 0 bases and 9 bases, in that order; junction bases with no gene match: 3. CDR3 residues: CASSLDRGGSPLHF. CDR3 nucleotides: TGTGCCAGCAGCTTGGACAGGGGTGGTTCACCCCTCCACTTT. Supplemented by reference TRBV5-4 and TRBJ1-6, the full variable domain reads ETGVTQSPTHLIKTRGQQVTLRCSSQSGHNTVSWYQQALGQGPQFIFQYYREEENGRGNFPPRFSGLQFPNYSSELNVNALELDDSALYLCASSLDRGGSPLHFGNGTRLTVT.

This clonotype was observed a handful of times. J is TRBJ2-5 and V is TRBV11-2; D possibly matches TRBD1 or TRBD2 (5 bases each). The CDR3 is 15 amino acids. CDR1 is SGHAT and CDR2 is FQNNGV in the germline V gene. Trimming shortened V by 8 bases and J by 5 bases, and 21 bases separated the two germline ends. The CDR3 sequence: CASGETGRRGETQYF. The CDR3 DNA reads TGTGCCAGCGGCGAGACGGGACGCCGAGGGGAGACCCAGTACTTC.

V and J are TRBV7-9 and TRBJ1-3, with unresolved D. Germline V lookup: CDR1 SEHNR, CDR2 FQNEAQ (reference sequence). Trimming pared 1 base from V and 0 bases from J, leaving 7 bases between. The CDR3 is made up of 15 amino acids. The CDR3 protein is CASSLDRDSGNTIYF. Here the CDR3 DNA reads TGTGCCAGCAGCTTAGACCGAGACTCTGGAAACACCATATATTTT.

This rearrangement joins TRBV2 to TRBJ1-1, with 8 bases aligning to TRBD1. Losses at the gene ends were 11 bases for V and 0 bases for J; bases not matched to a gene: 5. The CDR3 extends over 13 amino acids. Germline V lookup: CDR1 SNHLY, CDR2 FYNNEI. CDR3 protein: CASDRGMNTEAFF. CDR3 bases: TGTGCCTCCGACAGGGGAATGAACACTGAAGCTTTCTTT.

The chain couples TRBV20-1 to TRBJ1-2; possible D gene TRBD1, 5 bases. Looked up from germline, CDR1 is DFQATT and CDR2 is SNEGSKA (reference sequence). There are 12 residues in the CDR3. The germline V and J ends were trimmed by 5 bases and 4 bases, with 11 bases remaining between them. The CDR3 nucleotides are TGCAGTGCTTACACAGGTTTCTATGGCTACACCTTC. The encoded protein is CSAYTGFYGYTF.

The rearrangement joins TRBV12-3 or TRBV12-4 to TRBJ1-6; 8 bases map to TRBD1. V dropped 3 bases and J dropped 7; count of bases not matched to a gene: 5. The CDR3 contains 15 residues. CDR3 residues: CASSFGTGGNSPLHF. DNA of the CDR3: TGTGCCAGCAGTTTCGGGACAGGTGGAAATTCACCCCTCCACTTT.

The DNA of the CDR3 is TGTGCCAGCAGCCCAACCGGGACTAGCGGGGGGGAGACCCAGTACTTC. Translated, it gives CASSPTGTSGGETQYF. The chain carries TRBV7-3 and TRBJ2-5; 15 nucleotides line up with TRBD2. Unmatched junction bases numbered 6, after V lost 5 bases and J lost 5 bases. CDR1 and CDR2 (germline): SGHTA, FQGTGA. The CDR3 length is 16 residues.

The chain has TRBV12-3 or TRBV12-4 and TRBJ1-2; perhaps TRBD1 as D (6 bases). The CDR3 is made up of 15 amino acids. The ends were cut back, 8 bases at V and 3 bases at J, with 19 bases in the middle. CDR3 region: CASGQRSPADYGYTF. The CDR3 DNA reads TGTGCCAGCGGACAGCGTTCCCCCGCAGACTATGGCTACACCTTC.

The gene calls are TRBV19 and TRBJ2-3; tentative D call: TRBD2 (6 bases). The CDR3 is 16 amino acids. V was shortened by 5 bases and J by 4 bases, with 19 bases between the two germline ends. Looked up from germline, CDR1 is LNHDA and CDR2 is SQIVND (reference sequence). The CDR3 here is CASSSRREALADTQYF. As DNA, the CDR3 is TGTGCCAGTAGTTCTCGGAGGGAAGCCCTGGCAGATACGCAGTATTTT.

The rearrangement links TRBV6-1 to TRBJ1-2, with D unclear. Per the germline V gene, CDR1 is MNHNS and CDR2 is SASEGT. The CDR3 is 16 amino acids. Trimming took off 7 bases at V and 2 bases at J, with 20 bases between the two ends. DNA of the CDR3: TGTGCCAGCAAACCTTTGACGGACGCAGCCAACTATGGCTACACCTTC. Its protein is CASKPLTDAANYGYTF.

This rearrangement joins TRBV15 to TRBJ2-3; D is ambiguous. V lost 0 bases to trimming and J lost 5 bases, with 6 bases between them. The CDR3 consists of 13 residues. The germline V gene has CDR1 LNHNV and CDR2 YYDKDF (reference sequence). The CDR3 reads CATSRDHGDTQYF. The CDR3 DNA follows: TGTGCCACCAGCAGAGATCACGGAGATACGCAGTATTTT.

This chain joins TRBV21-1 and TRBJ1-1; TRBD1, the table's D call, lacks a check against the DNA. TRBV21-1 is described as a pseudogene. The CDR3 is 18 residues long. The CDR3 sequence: CASSKGTTGKVLNTEAFF. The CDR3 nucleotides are TGTGCCAGCAGCAAAGGAACAACAGGGAAGGTATTGAACACTGAAGCTTTCTTT.

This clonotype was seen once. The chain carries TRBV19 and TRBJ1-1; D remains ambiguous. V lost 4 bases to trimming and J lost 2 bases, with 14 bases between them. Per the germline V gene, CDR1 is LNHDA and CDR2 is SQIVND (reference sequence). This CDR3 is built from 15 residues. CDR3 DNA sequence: TGTGCCAGTAGTAGCTCTGGAGAGTTTAACACTGAAGCTTTCTTT. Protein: CASSSSGEFNTEAFF.

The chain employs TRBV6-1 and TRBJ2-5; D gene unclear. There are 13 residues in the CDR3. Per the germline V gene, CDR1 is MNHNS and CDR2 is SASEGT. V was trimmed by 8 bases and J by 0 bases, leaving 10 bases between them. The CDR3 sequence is CASSSSYQETQYF. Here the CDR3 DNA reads TGTGCCAGCTCCTCCTCGTACCAAGAGACCCAGTACTTC.

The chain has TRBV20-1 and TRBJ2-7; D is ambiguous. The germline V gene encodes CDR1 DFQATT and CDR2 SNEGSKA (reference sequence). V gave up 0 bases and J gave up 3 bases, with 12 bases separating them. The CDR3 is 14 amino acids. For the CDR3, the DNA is TGCAGTGCTAGAGATAGGGCCGCGAGCTACGAGCAGTACTTC. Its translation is CSARDRAASYEQYF.

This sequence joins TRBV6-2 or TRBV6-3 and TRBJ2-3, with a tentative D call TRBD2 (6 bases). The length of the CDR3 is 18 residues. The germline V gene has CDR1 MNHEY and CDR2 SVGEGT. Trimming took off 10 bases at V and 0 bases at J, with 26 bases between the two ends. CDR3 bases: TGTGCCACCGAACCGGGACTCCTTCAAGAGGCTAGCACAGATACGCAGTATTTT. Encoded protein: CATEPGLLQEASTDTQYF.

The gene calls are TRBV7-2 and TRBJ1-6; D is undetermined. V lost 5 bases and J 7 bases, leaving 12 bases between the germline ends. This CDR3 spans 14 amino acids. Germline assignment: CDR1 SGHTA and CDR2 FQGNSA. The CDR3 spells CASSRRGINSPLHF. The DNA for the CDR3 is TGTGCCAGCAGCCGTCGCGGGATAAATTCACCCCTCCACTTT.

This CDR3 reads CASSLVPVGTGRQPQHF. The CDR3 DNA is TGTGCCAGCAGCTTAGTACCCGTAGGGACAGGGAGACAGCCCCAGCATTTT. This chain links TRBV7-2 with TRBJ1-5, with TRBD1 matching 9 bases. The junction had 11 bases not matched to a gene; V was cut back by 1 base and J by 7 bases. The germline V gene encodes CDR1 SGHTA and CDR2 FQGNSA. There are 17 residues in the CDR3.

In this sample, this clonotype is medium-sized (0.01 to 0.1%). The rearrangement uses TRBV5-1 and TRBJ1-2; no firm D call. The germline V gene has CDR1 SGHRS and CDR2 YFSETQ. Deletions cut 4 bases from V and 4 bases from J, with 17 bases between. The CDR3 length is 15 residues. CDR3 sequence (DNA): TGCGCCAGCAGCCCGAATCAGGCCGTGTCCTATGGCTACACCTTC. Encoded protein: CASSPNQAVSYGYTF. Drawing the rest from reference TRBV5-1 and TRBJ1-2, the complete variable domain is KAGVTQTPRYLIKTRGQQVTLSCSPISGHRSVSWYQQTPGQGLQFLFEYFSETQRNKGNFPGRFSGRQFSNSRSEMNVSTLELGDSALYLCASSPNQAVSYGYTFGSGTRLTVV.

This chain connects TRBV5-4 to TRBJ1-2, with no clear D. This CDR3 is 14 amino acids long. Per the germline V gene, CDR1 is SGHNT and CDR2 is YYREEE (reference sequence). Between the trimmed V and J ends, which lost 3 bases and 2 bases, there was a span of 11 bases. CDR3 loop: CASSSGRLNYGYTF. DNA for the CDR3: TGTGCCAGCAGCTCCGGACGCTTAAACTATGGCTACACCTTC.

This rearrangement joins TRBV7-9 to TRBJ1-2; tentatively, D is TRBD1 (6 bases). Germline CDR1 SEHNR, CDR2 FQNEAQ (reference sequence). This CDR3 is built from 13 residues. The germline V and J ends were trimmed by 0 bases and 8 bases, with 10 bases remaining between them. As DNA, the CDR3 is TGTGCCAGCAGCTTAGCAGGGACACAGGGCTACACCTTC. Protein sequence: CASSLAGTQGYTF. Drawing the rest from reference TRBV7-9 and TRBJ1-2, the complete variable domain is DTGVSQNPRHKITKRGQNVTFRCDPISEHNRLYWYRQTLGQGPEFLTYFQNEAQLEKSRLLSDRFSAERPKGSFSTLEIQRTEQGDSAMYLCASSLAGTQGYTFGSGTRLTVV.